This T cell receptor beta chain was captured by sequencing in a study of T cells in Graves' hyperthyroidism and ophthalmopathy. V was trimmed by 0 bases and J by 4 bases, leaving 9 bases between them. Germline V gene sequence: CDR1 GTSNPN, CDR2 SVGIG (reference sequence). CDR3 length: 13 amino acids. Points from the study as a whole: Blood also showed most of the thyroid clonotypes that were expanded above 0.001.

Amplified TCR beta CDR3 regions derived from RNA transcripts. The HTBI primer set served for first-round RT-PCR of the TCR CDR3. TCRdb re-called the multiplex PCR reads with MiXCR, one entry per CDR3 protein. The sample lists about 570,000 distinct CDR3 sequences; 11% to 15% were seen once. On this clonotype itself: Its antigen remains unidentified.

Uncontrolled infection, other autoimmune disease, pregnancy or lactation led to exclusion. Diagnosis rested on symptoms, serum thyroxine and TRAb, thyroid ultrasound, and orbital computed tomography. The sequenced material came from blood. This TCR was recovered from a woman in her 40s with Graves' hyperthyroidism. The gene calls are TRBV30 and TRBJ1-2, with D uncertain. The CDR3 sequence is CAWSVSAAYGYTF. CDR3 sequence (DNA): TGTGCCTGGAGTGTATCGGCCGCCTATGGCTACACCTTC.